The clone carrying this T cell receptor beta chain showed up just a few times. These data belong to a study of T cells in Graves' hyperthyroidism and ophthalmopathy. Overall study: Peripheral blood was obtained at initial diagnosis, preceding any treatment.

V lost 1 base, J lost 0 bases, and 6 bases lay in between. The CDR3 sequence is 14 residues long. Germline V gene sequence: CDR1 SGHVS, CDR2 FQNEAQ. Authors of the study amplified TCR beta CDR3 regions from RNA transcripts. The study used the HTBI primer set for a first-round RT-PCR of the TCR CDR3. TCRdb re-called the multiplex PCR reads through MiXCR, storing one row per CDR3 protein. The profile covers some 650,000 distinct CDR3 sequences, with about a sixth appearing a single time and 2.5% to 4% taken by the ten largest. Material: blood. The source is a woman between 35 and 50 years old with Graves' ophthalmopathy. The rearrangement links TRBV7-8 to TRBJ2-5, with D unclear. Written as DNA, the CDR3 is TGTGCCAGCAGCTTAGTTTGGGACCAAGAGACCCAGTACTTC. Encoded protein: CASSLVWDQETQYF.